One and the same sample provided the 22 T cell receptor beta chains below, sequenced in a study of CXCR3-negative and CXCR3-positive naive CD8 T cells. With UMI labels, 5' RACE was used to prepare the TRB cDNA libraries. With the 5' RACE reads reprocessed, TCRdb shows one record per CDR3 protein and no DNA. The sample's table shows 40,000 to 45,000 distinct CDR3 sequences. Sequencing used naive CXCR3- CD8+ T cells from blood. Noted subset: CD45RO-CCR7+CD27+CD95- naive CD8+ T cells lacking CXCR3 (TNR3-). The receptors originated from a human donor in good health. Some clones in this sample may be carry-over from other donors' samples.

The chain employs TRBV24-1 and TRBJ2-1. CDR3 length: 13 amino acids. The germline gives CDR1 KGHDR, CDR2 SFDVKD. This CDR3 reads CATSDLELGEQFF.

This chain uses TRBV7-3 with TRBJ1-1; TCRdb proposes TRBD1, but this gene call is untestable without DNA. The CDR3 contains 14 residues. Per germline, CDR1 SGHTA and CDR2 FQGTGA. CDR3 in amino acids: CASSLLGGGTEAFF.

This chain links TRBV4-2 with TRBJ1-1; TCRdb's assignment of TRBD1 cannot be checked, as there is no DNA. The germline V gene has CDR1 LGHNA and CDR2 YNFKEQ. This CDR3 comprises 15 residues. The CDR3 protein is CASSPNRFGGTEAFF.

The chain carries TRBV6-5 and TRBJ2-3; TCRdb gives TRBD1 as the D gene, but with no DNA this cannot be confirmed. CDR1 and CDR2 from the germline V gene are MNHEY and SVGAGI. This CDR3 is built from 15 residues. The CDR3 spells CASSPGGIFTDTQYF.

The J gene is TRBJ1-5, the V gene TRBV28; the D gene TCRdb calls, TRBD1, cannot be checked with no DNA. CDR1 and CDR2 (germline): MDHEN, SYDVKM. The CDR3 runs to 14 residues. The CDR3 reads CASSRQGMNQPQHF.

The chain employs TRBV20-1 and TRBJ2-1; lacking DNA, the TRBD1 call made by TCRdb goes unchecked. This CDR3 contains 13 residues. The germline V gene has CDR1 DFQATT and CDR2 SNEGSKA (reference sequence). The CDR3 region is CSALRVLYNEQFF.

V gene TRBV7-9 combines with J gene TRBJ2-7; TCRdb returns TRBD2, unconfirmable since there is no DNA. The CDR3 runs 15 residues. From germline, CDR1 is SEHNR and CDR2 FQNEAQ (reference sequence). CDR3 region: CASSLFLAGVYEQYF.

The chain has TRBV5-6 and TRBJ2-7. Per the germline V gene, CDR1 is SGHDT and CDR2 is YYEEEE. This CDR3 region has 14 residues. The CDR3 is CASSLIQRSYEQYF.

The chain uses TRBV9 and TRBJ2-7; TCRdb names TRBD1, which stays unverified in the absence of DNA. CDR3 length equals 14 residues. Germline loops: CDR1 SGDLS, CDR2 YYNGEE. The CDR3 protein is CASSVTGSSYEQYF. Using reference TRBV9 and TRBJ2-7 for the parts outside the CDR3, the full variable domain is DSGVTQTPKHLITATGQRVTLRCSPRSGDLSVYWYQQSLDQGLQFLIQYYNGEERAKGNILERFSAQQFPDLHSELNLSSLELGDSALYFCASSVTGSSYEQYFGPGTRLTVT.

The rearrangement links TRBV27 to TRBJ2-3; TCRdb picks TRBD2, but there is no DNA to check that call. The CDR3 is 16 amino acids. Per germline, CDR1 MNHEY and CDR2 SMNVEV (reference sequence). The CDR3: CASSFLPSGDTDTQYF.

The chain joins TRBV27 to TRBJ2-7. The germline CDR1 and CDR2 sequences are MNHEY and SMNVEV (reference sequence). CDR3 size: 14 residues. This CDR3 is CASSHTNPNYEQYF.

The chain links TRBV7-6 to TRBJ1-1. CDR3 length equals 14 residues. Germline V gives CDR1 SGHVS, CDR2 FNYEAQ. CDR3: CASSLRGTGTEAFF.

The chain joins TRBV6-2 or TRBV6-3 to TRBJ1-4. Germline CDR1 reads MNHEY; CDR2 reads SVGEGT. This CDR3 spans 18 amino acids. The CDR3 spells CASSLSTQGPTTNEKLFF.

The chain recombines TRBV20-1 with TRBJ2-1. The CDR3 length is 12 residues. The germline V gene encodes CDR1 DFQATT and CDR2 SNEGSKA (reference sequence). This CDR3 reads CSAREDGNEQFF.

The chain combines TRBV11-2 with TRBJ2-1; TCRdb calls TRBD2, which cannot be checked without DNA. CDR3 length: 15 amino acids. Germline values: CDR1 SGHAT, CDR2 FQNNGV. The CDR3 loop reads CASSSLAGEDNEQFF.

This CDR3 reads CASSPPGMDYGYTF. This chain joins TRBV14 and TRBJ1-2; TCRdb calls TRBD1, which cannot be checked without DNA. Germline CDR1 and CDR2: SGHDN and FVKESK. CDR3 length: 14 amino acids.

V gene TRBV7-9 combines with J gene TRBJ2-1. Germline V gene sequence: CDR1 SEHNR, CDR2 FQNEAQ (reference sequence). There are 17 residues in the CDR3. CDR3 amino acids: CASSPTTELFPYNEQFF.

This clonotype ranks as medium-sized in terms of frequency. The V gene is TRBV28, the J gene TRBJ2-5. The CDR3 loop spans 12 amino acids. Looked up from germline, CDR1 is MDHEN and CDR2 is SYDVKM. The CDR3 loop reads CASSLYQETQYF.

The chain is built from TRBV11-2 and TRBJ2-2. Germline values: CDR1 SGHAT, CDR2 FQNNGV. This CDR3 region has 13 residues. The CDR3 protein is CASSSRQRGELFF.

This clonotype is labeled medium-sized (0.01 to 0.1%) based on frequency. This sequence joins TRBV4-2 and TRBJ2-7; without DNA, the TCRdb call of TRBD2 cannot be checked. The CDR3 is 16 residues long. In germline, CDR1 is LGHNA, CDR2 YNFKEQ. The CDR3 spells CASSRGLAGGQYEQYF.

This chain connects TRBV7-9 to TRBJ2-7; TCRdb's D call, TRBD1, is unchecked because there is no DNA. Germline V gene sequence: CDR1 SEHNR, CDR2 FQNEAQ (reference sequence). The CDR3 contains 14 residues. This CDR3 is CASSLPSGGHEQYF. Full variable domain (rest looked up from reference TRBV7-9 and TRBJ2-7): DTGVSQNPRHKITKRGQNVTFRCDPISEHNRLYWYRQTLGQGPEFLTYFQNEAQLEKSRLLSDRFSAERPKGSFSTLEIQRTEQGDSAMYLCASSLPSGGHEQYFGPGTRLTVT.

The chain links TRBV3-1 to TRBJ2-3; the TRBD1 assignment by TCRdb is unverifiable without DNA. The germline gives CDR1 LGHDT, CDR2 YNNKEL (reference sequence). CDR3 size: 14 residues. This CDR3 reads CASSQGQAPDTQYF.